This entry concerns a single T cell receptor (beta chain). Its cognate antigen is unknown. The sample comes from a study of OX40 agonist ivuxolimab in advanced cancers. This CDR3 spans 17 amino acids. Per germline, CDR1 LGHNA and CDR2 YSLEER. V gave up 0 bases and J gave up 0 bases, with 11 bases separating them. TCRdb's copy holds only in-frame clones and misses some; the assay was immunoSEQ multiplex PCR. Seen here are about 54,000 clones, approximately 90% observed once, and the top ten hold approximately 8.3%. Overall study results and limits: With doses of 0.1-3.0 mg/kg, partial responders showed among the lowest clonal expansion.

The chain is built from TRBV4-3 and TRBJ1-4; D is uncertain. The clonotype comes from an adult with an advanced solid tumor such as melanoma, head and neck, liver or kidney cancer. This sample comprised CD4+ or CD8+ T cells sorted from blood, obtained in a trial of the OX40 agonist ivuxolimab. Here the CDR3 DNA reads TGCGCCAGCAGCCAAGAAGACACGCTAACAACTAATGAAAAACTGTTTTTT. Translating gives CASSQEDTLTTNEKLFF.